This TCR beta chain is from a study of blood T cells in healthy people across ages. Study-wide findings and caveats: Roughly linearly, TCR beta diversity per million T cells fell as age increased.

The use of a sample-barcoded 5' primer and a J-beta primer mix characterized a second PCR of 7 to 11 cycles. MiXCR was run by TCRdb on the 5' RACE reads, yielding one entry per CDR3 protein. There are around 900,000 distinct CDR3 sequences in the sample; roughly 51% occur only once, and 20% to 25% lies in the top ten. Worth noting for this clonotype: Its antigen is undetermined.

CDR1 and CDR2 from the germline V gene are MNHEY and SVGAGI. The CDR3 is made up of 16 amino acids. Source material: blood. The receptor's source is a woman in her fifties or sixties in good health. The rearrangement uses TRBV6-5 and TRBJ2-4, with D possibly being TRBD1 (7 bases). The J call could be wrong; TRBJ2-7 is a better fit for the DNA end. This CDR3 reads CASSYYDHRGGIEQYF. CDR3 nucleotides: TGTGCCAGCAGTTATTATGACCACAGGGGAGGTATCGAGCAGTACTTC.